This is a list of T cell receptor beta chains from one sample in a study of blood T cell repertoires in COVID-19. The data were produced by immunoSEQ multiplex PCR, yet TCRdb's version contains in-frame clones alone and is incomplete. Here the sample spans roughly 100,000 clones, about four fifths being singletons. The sample taken for sequencing was peripheral blood. The source of these receptors is a human donor in a cohort sampled during active COVID-19. Each CDR3 is given with its conserved first and last residue. D genes are given only for firm matches. The size field is filled for only some rows; it gives once, few, many or a size class.

V gene	clone size	J gene	D gene	CDR3 protein	CDR3 DNA
TRBV7-2	NA	TRBJ1-2	NA	CASSLNKNNYGYTF	TGTGCCAGCAGCTTGAACAAAAATAACTATGGCTACACCTTC
TRBV19	NA	TRBJ1-2	NA	CASRAQDLANYGYTF	TGTGCCAGTAGGGCACAGGACCTAGCTAACTATGGCTACACCTTC
TRBV29-1	many	TRBJ2-7	NA	CSAGRGSHEQYF	TGCAGCGCTGGGAGGGGGTCCCACGAGCAGTACTTC
TRBV7-8	NA	TRBJ2-7	TRBD2	CASSLTSGSNEQYF	TGTGCCAGCAGCTTGACTAGCGGGAGCAACGAGCAGTACTTC
TRBV21-1	NA	TRBJ1-1	NA	CASSKVREVNTEAFF	TGTGCCAGCAGCAAAGTTAGGGAGGTGAACACTGAAGCTTTCTTT
TRBV28	NA	TRBJ1-6	NA	CASSLDSESPLHF	TGTGCCAGCAGTTTAGACAGTGAGTCACCCCTCCACTTT
TRBV3-1/TRBV3-2	NA	TRBJ2-1	TRBD2	CASSQEIAGYNEQFF	TGTGCCAGCAGCCAAGAAATAGCGGGATACAATGAGCAGTTCTTC
TRBV28	NA	TRBJ2-1	NA	CASSLERGRREFF	TGTGCCAGCAGTTTGGAAAGGGGCCGTCGGGAGTTCTTC
TRBV2	NA	TRBJ2-7	TRBD1	CASRRDRGSYEQYF	TGTGCCAGCAGACGGGACAGGGGATCCTACGAGCAGTACTTC
TRBV7-9	NA	TRBJ1-4	NA	CASSVRASGEKLFF	TGTGCCAGCAGCGTCAGGGCCTCCGGGGAAAAACTGTTTTTT
TRBV5-5	NA	TRBJ2-7	TRBD2	CASSLSIRSGSYEQYF	TGTGCCAGCAGCTTGAGTATACGTAGCGGGAGCTACGAGCAGTACTTC
TRBV5-1	few	TRBJ1-1	TRBD1	CASSPYGQGGGEAFF	TGCGCCAGCAGCCCGTATGGACAGGGAGGGGGTGAAGCTTTCTTT
TRBV6-4	NA	TRBJ2-7	TRBD2	CASSEVIASGYEQYF	TGTGCCAGCAGTGAGGTTATAGCTAGCGGCTACGAGCAGTACTTC
TRBV6-4	NA	TRBJ2-1	NA	CASSDSGSSYNEQFF	TGTGCCAGCAGTGACTCCGGGAGCTCCTACAATGAGCAGTTCTTC